This TCR beta chain was identified during a study of blood T cell repertoires in COVID-19. Profiled with immunoSEQ multiplex PCR; TCRdb holds only in-frame clones, not every one. The repertoire holds 370,000 or so clones, with 70% to 90% as singletons. The germline CDR1 and CDR2 sequences are LGHNT and FRNRAP. With V trimmed by 1 base and J by 7 bases, 6 bases remained unmatched. The CDR3 totals 16 residues. V usage is TRBV12-5 and J usage is TRBJ2-1, with 11 bases matching TRBD2. Sequenced sample: PBMCs or T cells enriched from blood (not recorded which). The source is a man aged 25-45 years who had recovered from COVID-19. CDR3 nucleotide sequence: TGTGCTAGTGGTTTGGGGACTAGCGGGTTTAAAAATGAGCAGTTCTTC. It specifies CASGLGTSGFKNEQFF.